This T cell receptor (beta chain) was identified during a study of CD8 T cells in Susac syndrome. Sequencing targeted TCR beta in blood CD8+ and CD4+ T cells. Treatment-naive patients with stable or active relapsing-remitting disease were the multiple sclerosis controls. Both CD4+ and CD8+ T cells were negatively isolated, and TEMRA cells underwent FACS enrichment. A single count supports this clonotype. Reverse transcription used roughly 0.5 to 1 ug RNA and random hexamers. TCRdb ran MiXCR on the immunoSEQ multiplex PCR reads and lists one entry per CDR3 protein. The sample lists about 73,000 distinct CDR3 sequences; approximately 94% were seen once. Trimming took 0 bases from V and 1 from J, leaving 9 bases between them. From germline, CDR1 is GTSNPN and CDR2 SVGIG (reference sequence). The CDR3 runs 14 residues.

This clonotype was obtained from a human donor with multiple sclerosis. The V call is TRBV30, the J call TRBJ1-1; no reliable D call. The source material was CD8+ T cells from PBMCs. Written as DNA, the CDR3 is TGTGCCTGGAGTGTAAGGGTGGGGAACACTGAAGCTTTCTTT. Translating it yields CAWSVRVGNTEAFF.